The 21 T cell receptor beta chains presented below share a single source sample, sequenced in a study of blood T cell repertoires in COVID-19. The table came from immunoSEQ multiplex PCR; TCRdb's copy has only in-frame clones and leaves some out. The sample lists about 240,000 clones; 80% to 85% were seen once. Sequenced material: peripheral blood. These receptors were obtained from a woman aged 55-69 years with active or convalescent COVID-19.

This clone has a single count. The chain has TRBV7-2 and TRBJ2-7; TRBD2 agrees at 8 bases. Germline CDR1 is SGHTA and CDR2 is FQGNSA. This CDR3 region has 17 residues. V shed 0 bases and J 3 bases; nucleotides not matched to a gene: 10. This chain's CDR3 is CASSLAGGLAGGYEQYF. The CDR3 DNA follows: TGTGCCAGCAGCTTAGCTGGGGGGCTAGCGGGTGGCTACGAGCAGTACTTC.

This clone was seen only a few times. V is TRBV3-1 (or the pseudogene TRBV3-2) and J is TRBJ2-1; 7 nucleotides align to TRBD1. The CDR3 is 18 amino acids. Germline CDR1 and CDR2: LGHDT and YNNKEL (reference sequence). V dropped 2 bases and J dropped 4; count of bases not matched to a gene: 14. CDR3 loop: CASSQLIVRGKIYNEQFF. The CDR3 DNA follows: TGTGCCAGCAGCCAACTGATTGTCAGGGGGAAAATTTACAATGAGCAGTTCTTC.

This chain uses TRBV19 with TRBJ2-1, with 7 bases aligning to TRBD2. The CDR3 is 14 residues long. With 7 bases clipped from V and 8 bases from J, the junction kept 11 bases outside the gene matches. Looked up from germline, CDR1 is LNHDA and CDR2 is SQIVND (reference sequence). The CDR3 sequence is CASKDLAGDHEQFF. In DNA form, the CDR3 reads TGTGCCAGTAAGGATTTGGCGGGGGATCATGAGCAGTTCTTC.

This clone appeared a single time. The rearrangement uses TRBV6-9 and TRBJ1-4, with TRBD1 as a possible D gene (6 bases). CDR3 length: 11 residues. Trimming took off 11 bases at V and 8 bases at J, with 12 bases between the two ends. Germline V lookup: CDR1 MNHGY, CDR2 SVAAGI. CDR3 sequence reads: CAGSTGEKLFF. DNA for the CDR3: TGTGCCGGTTCTACAGGGGAAAAACTGTTTTTT.

The chain uses TRBV2 and TRBJ2-5, with TRBD1 matching over 8 bases. Trimming at V came to 5 bases and at J to 1 base, leaving 6 bases not matched to a gene. This CDR3 comprises 15 residues. Germline V lookup: CDR1 SNHLY, CDR2 FYNNEI. The CDR3, as DNA: TGTGCCAGCAGTCGGGACAGGACTTCCCAAGAGACCCAGTACTTC. Its translation is CASSRDRTSQETQYF.

V is TRBV5-1 and J is TRBJ2-5; 7 bases line up with TRBD1. The germline gives CDR1 SGHRS, CDR2 YFSETQ. The trim removed 4 bases at V and 0 bases at J, leaving 0 bases unmatched. The CDR3 extends over 13 amino acids. Written as DNA, the CDR3 is TGCGCCAGCAGCGGGACAGACCAAGAGACCCAGTACTTC. Its translation: CASSGTDQETQYF.

CDR3 sequence: CAWKLPGTGYNSPLHF. The CDR3 DNA is TGTGCCTGGAAATTACCTGGGACAGGGTATAATTCACCCCTCCACTTT. The J gene is TRBJ1-6, the V gene TRBV30, with 9 bases that match TRBD1. Germline V gene data show CDR1 as GTSNPN and CDR2 as SVGIG (reference sequence). V trimming: 4 bases; J trimming: 4 bases; junction bases outside the gene matches: 8. This CDR3 comprises 16 residues.

The chain is built from TRBV7-9 and TRBJ2-5; D is undetermined. V lost 2 bases and J lost 0, with 10 bases in between. Germline V CDR1 and CDR2: SEHNR, FQNEAQ (reference sequence). The CDR3 extends over 15 amino acids. The chain's CDR3 is CASSLTRYYQETQYF. The CDR3 bases are TGTGCCAGCAGCTTAACCCGTTACTACCAAGAGACCCAGTACTTC.

The gene calls are TRBV4-3 and TRBJ2-7, with D maybe TRBD2 (6 bases). This CDR3 region has 16 residues. Per the germline V gene, CDR1 is LGHNA and CDR2 is YSLEER. V was pared by 0 bases and J by 3 bases, with 15 bases between. The CDR3 sequence: CASSQDLGAGYYEQYF. DNA for the CDR3: TGCGCCAGCAGCCAAGATCTTGGCGCGGGGTACTACGAGCAGTACTTC.

V gene TRBV11-2 combines with J gene TRBJ2-5, with 8 positions matching TRBD2. Germline V lookup: CDR1 SGHAT, CDR2 FQNNGV. With 2 bases clipped from V and 1 base from J, the junction kept 9 bases outside the gene matches. The CDR3 totals 17 residues. The CDR3 loop reads CASSLLKRGSRQETQYF. The CDR3 DNA follows: TGTGCCAGCAGCTTACTAAAGCGGGGGTCCCGCCAAGAGACCCAGTACTTC. Full variable domain (remainder filled in from reference TRBV11-2 and TRBJ2-5): EAGVAQSPRYKIIEKRQSVAFWCNPISGHATLYWYQQILGQGPKLLIQFQNNGVVDDSQLPKDRFSAERLKGVDSTLKIQPAKLEDSAVYLCASSLLKRGSRQETQYFGPGTRLLVL.

This clone was seen only a few times. This chain connects TRBV6-5 to TRBJ1-2, with TRBD1 identical over 7 bases. The CDR3 extends over 13 amino acids. Trimming at V came to 2 bases and at J to 7 bases, leaving 4 bases not matched to a gene. Germline loops: CDR1 MNHEY, CDR2 SVGAGI. Here the CDR3 DNA reads TGTGCCAGCAGTTACCAGACAGGGATTGGCTACACCTTC. Amino acid sequence: CASSYQTGIGYTF.

This chain uses TRBV10-3 with TRBJ2-1; D unresolved. The germline CDR1 and CDR2 sequences are ENHRY and SYGVKD. V was pared by 6 bases and J by 0 bases, with 6 bases between. There are 13 residues in the CDR3. As DNA, the CDR3 is TGTGCCATCAGGGGCCCCTCCTACAATGAGCAGTTCTTC. It yields the protein CAIRGPSYNEQFF.

This clone was observed a handful of times. The V call is TRBV11-2, the J call TRBJ1-4; D possibly corresponds to TRBD1 (6 bases). Per germline, CDR1 SGHAT and CDR2 FQNNGV. With 6 bases removed from V and 7 bases from J, the gap between germline ends came to 18 bases. This CDR3 has 15 amino acids. The CDR3 is CASSLLQGEGEKLFF. The CDR3 DNA is TGTGCCAGCAGTCTCTTACAGGGCGAGGGTGAAAAACTGTTTTTT.

The V call is TRBV7-6, the J call TRBJ1-5; D gene ambiguous. Between the trimmed V and J ends, which lost 5 bases and 7 bases, there was a span of 12 bases. CDR3 length equals 13 residues. Per the germline V gene, CDR1 is SGHVS and CDR2 is FNYEAQ. CDR3 residues: CASSPTERQPQHF. CDR3 sequence (DNA): TGTGCCAGCAGCCCAACGGAGCGGCAGCCCCAGCATTTT.

As regards this clone: Distinct nucleotide sequences in the sample also encode this CDR3. CDR3 amino acids: CASSERGAYNSPLHF. In nucleotides, the CDR3 is TGCGCCAGCAGTGAGAGAGGTGCTTATAATTCACCCCTCCACTTT. The chain links TRBV10-2 to TRBJ1-6, with D uncertain. The CDR3 has 15 amino acids. Germline CDR1 reads WSHSY; CDR2 reads SAAADI. With 2 bases removed from V and 4 bases from J, the gap between germline ends came to 9 bases.

The chain combines TRBV7-9 with TRBJ1-2, with D possibly TRBD1 on 6 matching bases. Per the germline V gene, CDR1 is SEHNR and CDR2 is FQNEAQ (reference sequence). The CDR3 is made up of 12 amino acids. V was clipped by 5 bases and J by 8 bases, with 12 bases between them. This CDR3 reads CASSPERGGYTF. The CDR3 DNA reads TGTGCCAGCAGCCCTGAGAGGGGGGGCTACACCTTC.

The genes are TRBV30 and TRBJ1-2; possibly TRBD1 for D (5 bases). Trimming took off 2 bases at V and 4 bases at J, with 11 bases between the two ends. The CDR3 sequence is 13 residues long. Germline CDR1 GTSNPN, CDR2 SVGIG (reference sequence). In DNA form, the CDR3 reads TGTGCCTGGAGTCCTGGGGCAGGCTATGGCTACACCTTC. This codes for CAWSPGAGYGYTF.

The gene calls are TRBV6-6 and TRBJ1-5, with D possibly matching TRBD1 (5 bases). V gave up 0 bases and J gave up 4 bases, with 7 bases separating them. This CDR3 is built from 14 residues. Germline values: CDR1 MNHNY, CDR2 SVGAGI (reference sequence). CDR3 DNA: TGTGCCAGCAGTTACTCGGAGGGGAATCAGCCCCAGCATTTT. This sequence encodes CASSYSEGNQPQHF.

This clone came up once. The chain joins TRBV11-2 to TRBJ2-5; TRBD2 is a possible D gene (7 bases). V was shortened by 5 bases and J by 4 bases, with 17 bases between the two germline ends. The CDR3 has 15 residues. Germline assignment: CDR1 SGHAT and CDR2 FQNNGV. CDR3 in DNA: TGTGCCAGCAGCCCGAGGGGGGGGACTGGAGAGACCCAGTACTTC. Amino acid sequence: CASSPRGGTGETQYF.

The chain carries TRBV27 and TRBJ1-5, with 9 bases fitting TRBD1. V lost 8 bases to trimming and J lost 4 bases; unmatched junction nucleotides: 12. Germline V gene data show CDR1 as MNHEY and CDR2 as SMNVEV (reference sequence). The CDR3 runs 16 residues. CDR3 residues: CASWGVGQGLNQPQHF. CDR3 DNA: TGTGCCAGCTGGGGGGTCGGACAGGGGTTGAATCAGCCCCAGCATTTT.

The chain couples TRBV7-8 to TRBJ2-6; possible D gene TRBD1, 5 bases. CDR1 is SGHVS and CDR2 is FQNEAQ in the germline V gene. The V gene lost 0 bases and the J gene lost 0 bases, with 6 bases spanning the gap. The CDR3 totals 16 residues. The CDR3, as DNA: TGTGCCAGCAGCTTAGCCACAGGCTCTGGGGCCAACGTCCTGACTTTC. As protein: CASSLATGSGANVLTF. The variable domain in full, completed from reference TRBV7-8 and TRBJ2-6, reads GAGVSQSPRYKVAKRGQDVALRCDPISGHVSLFWYQQALGQGPEFLTYFQNEAQLDKSGLPSDRFFAERPEGSVSTLKIQRTQQEDSAVYLCASSLATGSGANVLTFGAGSRLTVL.